This T cell receptor (beta chain) originates from a study of regulatory T cells in long-lasting Graves disease. For the study at large: Those with persistent Graves' disease had received antithyroid drugs for over 5 years with positive TSH receptor antibodies.

Time point denoted: persistent/refractory GD, antithyroid drugs over 5 years with positive TRAb. The TCR library was made from RNA extracted from PBMCs. This clonotype was counted only a few times. Its target is unknown. The study, taken as a whole, reports: It was in persistent disease that TRBV28, TRBJ1-2 and TRBJ2-5 were favored. Persistent cases of Graves' showed reduced TCR diversity relative to newly diagnosed patients. Persistent patients shared 2,741 public clonotypes among themselves. Newly diagnosed patients shared fewer, at about a thousand.

Construction of the TCR beta libraries employed iRepertoire HTBI primers in conjunction with Arm-PCR of CDR3 regions. Each CDR3 protein gets one entry after TCRdb re-called the multiplex PCR reads with MiXCR. The profile shows more than 350,000 distinct CDR3 sequences, 20% to 25% of them singletons. Germline V gene sequence: CDR1 MNHEY, CDR2 SVGEGT. J was trimmed by 3 bases and V by 4 bases; bases with no gene match: 4. This CDR3 region has 15 residues. The TCR comes from a female donor with Graves disease. This rearrangement joins TRBV6-2 or TRBV6-3 to TRBJ2-1; 9 nucleotides align to TRBD1. The specimen was peripheral blood mononuclear cells (PBMCs), collected when the disease was refractory, from a patient treated with antithyroid drugs. The CDR3 spells CASSSGQGYYNEQFF. The CDR3 nucleotides read TGTGCCAGCAGTTCCGGACAGGGGTACTACAATGAGCAGTTCTTC.